Below, 21 T cell receptor beta chains from the same sample are listed, as sequenced in a study of graft-versus-host responses after intestinal transplantation. Which antigens these TCRs recognize remains unknown. Using immunoSEQ multiplex PCR, the repertoire was profiled, and TCRdb retains in-frame clones only, with some absent. Among tens of thousands of clones listed, less than 95% were seen once. The material sequenced was unstimulated CD8+ T cells sorted from spleen or lymph node cells, taken before intestinal transplant. These receptors all stem from a human donor who received an intestinal transplant.

The rearrangement links TRBV15 to TRBJ2-1, with 8 nucleotides matching TRBD1. The V and J ends lost 3 bases and 4 bases, in that order; junction bases with no gene match: 2. The length of the CDR3 is 14 residues. Germline V CDR1 and CDR2: LNHNV, YYDKDF (reference sequence). The CDR3 here is CATSRDREYNEQFF. The CDR3 DNA is TGTGCCACCAGCAGGGACAGGGAGTACAATGAGCAGTTCTTC.

CDR3 protein: CASSAHTSSYNEQFF. The DNA for the CDR3 is TGTGCCAGCAGCGCCCACACTAGTTCCTACAATGAGCAGTTCTTC. This chain joins TRBV9 and TRBJ2-1; TRBD2 might be the D (5 bases). The CDR3 length is 15 residues. Germline V CDR1 and CDR2: SGDLS, YYNGEE. V was trimmed by 3 bases and J by 1 base, leaving 11 bases between them.

V usage is TRBV7-9 and J usage is TRBJ1-1, with D unresolved. Germline values: CDR1 SEHNR, CDR2 FQNEAQ (reference sequence). The CDR3 runs to 15 residues. V was shortened by 1 base and J by 3 bases, with 12 bases between the two germline ends. The CDR3 DNA is TGTGCCAGCAGCTTAGGTTTTTTTCGGTACACTGAAGCTTTCTTT. Amino acid sequence: CASSLGFFRYTEAFF.

This chain joins TRBV2 and TRBJ1-1; 10 nucleotides line up with TRBD1. Germline-derived CDR1 and CDR2 are SNHLY and FYNNEI. CDR3 length equals 13 residues. The ends lost 8 bases at V and 8 bases at J; junction bases unmatched: 8. The CDR3 is CASQDRGYPEAFF. As DNA, the CDR3 is TGTGCCAGCCAGGACAGGGGGTACCCCGAAGCTTTCTTT.

This chain links TRBV9 with TRBJ2-7; D is possibly TRBD1 (6 bases). CDR3 length: 14 amino acids. Germline V gene sequence: CDR1 SGDLS, CDR2 YYNGEE. Between the trimmed V and J ends, which lost 3 bases and 5 bases, there was a span of 15 bases. The CDR3 protein is CASSEEEQGHEQYF. CDR3 in DNA: TGTGCCAGCAGCGAGGAGGAACAGGGACACGAGCAGTACTTC.

The rearrangement joins TRBV6-5 to TRBJ2-1; perhaps TRBD1 as D (6 bases). This CDR3 spans 11 amino acids. The V gene's germline CDR1 is MNHEY and CDR2 SVGAGI. Trimming stripped 7 bases from V and 9 bases from J, with 10 bases between. This CDR3 is CASTGVAEQFF. The DNA of the CDR3 is TGTGCCAGCACAGGGGTGGCTGAGCAGTTCTTC.

The chain joins TRBV9 to TRBJ2-2; 13 positions match TRBD2. Germline loops: CDR1 SGDLS, CDR2 YYNGEE. J gave up 4 bases and V 4 bases, and 4 bases lay outside the gene matches. This CDR3 is built from 16 residues. The CDR3 sequence: CASSPRTSGGTGELFF. Written as DNA, the CDR3 is TGTGCCAGCAGCCCCCGGACTAGCGGGGGCACCGGGGAGCTGTTTTTT.

The J gene is TRBJ1-1, the V gene TRBV12-5; 9 nucleotides align to TRBD1. Germline V gene lookup returns CDR1 LGHNT and CDR2 FRNRAP. The CDR3 has 14 residues. Trimming took 7 bases from V and 4 from J; bases not matched to a gene: 7. CDR3 nucleotide sequence: TGTGCTAGTGACCCGAAGACAGGGGGCACTGAAGCTTTCTTT. It is translated as CASDPKTGGTEAFF.

V and J are TRBV11-2 and TRBJ2-7; D might be TRBD2 (6 bases). V lost 2 bases, J lost 7 bases, and 15 bases lay in between. This CDR3 comprises 14 residues. CDR1 SGHAT and CDR2 FQNNGV come from the germline V gene. The CDR3 DNA reads TGTGCCAGCAGCTTACTCGGCGGGGTGGGAGAGCAGTACTTC. Translating gives CASSLLGGVGEQYF. The variable domain in full, with the rest retrieved from reference TRBV11-2 and TRBJ2-7, is EAGVAQSPRYKIIEKRQSVAFWCNPISGHATLYWYQQILGQGPKLLIQFQNNGVVDDSQLPKDRFSAERLKGVDSTLKIQPAKLEDSAVYLCASSLLGGVGEQYFGPGTRLTVT.

The J gene is TRBJ2-7, the V gene TRBV20-1, with D hard to call. The CDR3 loop spans 11 amino acids. Germline lookup yields CDR1 DFQATT and CDR2 SNEGSKA (reference sequence). V lost 5 bases, J lost 0 bases, and 5 bases lay in between. The CDR3 here is CSAPSSYEQYF. CDR3 sequence (DNA): TGCAGTGCTCCTAGCTCCTACGAGCAGTACTTC.

Only a few counts were recorded for this clone. This chain uses TRBV5-1 with TRBJ2-7; D ambiguous. The V gene's germline CDR1 is SGHRS and CDR2 YFSETQ. CDR3 length: 12 amino acids. Trimming shortened V by 1 base and J by 3 bases, and 5 bases separated the two germline ends. This CDR3 reads CASSLNGYEQYF. The CDR3 DNA sequence: TGCGCCAGCAGCTTGAACGGCTACGAGCAGTACTTC.

The rearrangement links TRBV7-3 to TRBJ1-1; the match to TRBD1 covers 8 bases. The CDR3 is 15 residues long. The germline V gene encodes CDR1 SGHTA and CDR2 FQGTGA. With 5 bases clipped from V and 1 base from J, the junction kept 6 bases outside the gene matches. CDR3 in amino acids: CASSLAGTGNTEAFF. The CDR3 DNA reads as TGTGCCAGCAGCCTCGCCGGGACAGGGAACACTGAAGCTTTCTTT.

The J gene is TRBJ1-5, the V gene TRBV9, with D maybe TRBD1 (6 bases). This CDR3 region has 14 residues. Germline assignment: CDR1 SGDLS and CDR2 YYNGEE. V was cut by 3 bases and J by 8 bases, with 15 bases left in between. In nucleotides, the CDR3 is TGTGCCAGCAGCGCCGGTACAGGGTCGGAGCCCCAGCATTTT. Translating gives CASSAGTGSEPQHF. Using reference TRBV9 and TRBJ1-5 for the parts outside the CDR3, the full variable domain is DSGVTQTPKHLITATGQRVTLRCSPRSGDLSVYWYQQSLDQGLQFLIQYYNGEERAKGNILERFSAQQFPDLHSELNLSSLELGDSALYFCASSAGTGSEPQHFGDGTRLSIL.

This clone was observed a single time. The chain uses TRBV11-1 and TRBJ2-5, with a possible D match to TRBD2 (6 bases). This CDR3 region has 16 residues. The germline gives CDR1 SGHAT, CDR2 FQDESV (reference sequence). V was clipped by 2 bases and J by 5 bases, with 18 bases between them. The CDR3 bases are TGTGCCAGCAGCTTATTAGGAGGGAGCGCGTACGAGACCCAGTACTTC. This sequence encodes CASSLLGGSAYETQYF.

This rearrangement joins TRBV27 to TRBJ1-1; D might be TRBD1 (5 bases). This CDR3 has 13 residues. Trimming stripped 6 bases from V and 4 bases from J, with 12 bases between. Germline V gives CDR1 MNHEY, CDR2 SMNVEV (reference sequence). CDR3 residues: CASRSMGGTEAFF. The CDR3 bases are TGTGCCAGCAGGTCCATGGGGGGCACTGAAGCTTTCTTT.

This clone appeared once. This chain connects TRBV9 to TRBJ2-5, with 14 bases identical to TRBD2. V lost 3 bases, J lost 7 bases, and 8 bases stayed unmatched. The CDR3 has 16 amino acids. Germline CDR1 is SGDLS and CDR2 is YYNGEE. CDR3 residues: CASSGTSGGTPGTQYF. CDR3 bases: TGTGCCAGCAGCGGGACTAGCGGGGGGACCCCCGGGACCCAGTACTTC.

This chain joins TRBV6-5 and TRBJ1-6, with D uncertain. Germline lookup yields CDR1 MNHEY and CDR2 SVGAGI. The CDR3 contains 16 residues. V gave up 0 bases and J gave up 7 bases, with 13 bases separating them. CDR3 DNA: TGTGCCAGCAGTTACTCGGTCCCCGGAGCCAATTCACCCCTCCACTTT. Residues: CASSYSVPGANSPLHF.

The chain combines TRBV1 with TRBJ1-2; the listed D gene, TRBD1, was not tested against the DNA. TRBV1 has pseudogene status. The CDR3 is 13 residues long. As DNA, the CDR3 is TGCACCAGCAGCCAAGAGGGGCGAGATGGCTACACCTTC. Its protein product is CTSSQEGRDGYTF.

The CDR3 DNA follows: TGTGCCAGCAGCGTAGGATGGGGGCAGTCAAACACTGAAGCTTTCTTT. It specifies CASSVGWGQSNTEAFF. The J gene is TRBJ1-1, the V gene TRBV9; D possibly corresponds to TRBD1 (6 bases). The CDR3 has 16 amino acids. V lost 0 bases, J lost 2 bases, and 14 bases lay in between. The germline CDR1 and CDR2 sequences are SGDLS and YYNGEE. Filled out from reference TRBV9 and TRBJ1-1, the complete variable domain reads DSGVTQTPKHLITATGQRVTLRCSPRSGDLSVYWYQQSLDQGLQFLIQYYNGEERAKGNILERFSAQQFPDLHSELNLSSLELGDSALYFCASSVGWGQSNTEAFFGQGTRLTVV.

The chain couples TRBV7-9 to TRBJ2-1, with D maybe TRBD2 (6 bases). Trimming removed 7 bases at V and 10 bases at J, with 14 bases between. The CDR3 totals 12 residues. Germline-derived CDR1 and CDR2 are SEHNR and FQNEAQ (reference sequence). The CDR3 DNA is TGTGCCAGCACAGAGGGAGGTGGAGAGCAGTTCTTC. Its translation: CASTEGGGEQFF.

This chain links TRBV9 with TRBJ2-1, with TRBD2 matching 8 bases. This CDR3 has 16 residues. V was pared by 4 bases and J by 4 bases, with 10 bases of the junction left unmatched. Germline CDR1 reads SGDLS; CDR2 reads YYNGEE. CDR3 coding DNA: TGTGCCAGCAGCCCCCAGGGAGCGGGGGTATACAATGAGCAGTTCTTC. It encodes CASSPQGAGVYNEQFF. Together with reference TRBV9 and TRBJ2-1, the CDR3 gives the full variable domain: DSGVTQTPKHLITATGQRVTLRCSPRSGDLSVYWYQQSLDQGLQFLIQYYNGEERAKGNILERFSAQQFPDLHSELNLSSLELGDSALYFCASSPQGAGVYNEQFFGPGTRLTVL.